These 20 T cell receptor beta chains were all obtained from the same sample, sequenced in a study of circulating CD8 cells and anti-PD-1 response in melanoma. Sorting of live CD3+CD8+TCRalphabeta+ cells by PD-1 and/or TIGIT gave four subsets. Using around 16 ng of total RNA, TCR libraries were made with the QIAseq Immune Repertoire TCR panel. In TCRdb, the reads were re-called with MiXCR into one record per CDR3 protein. This table holds hundreds of distinct CDR3 sequences, about 10% found once. Sequencing used CD8+ T cells from PBMCs, obtained at baseline or after one month of anti-PD-1 therapy (not recorded which). All receptors come from a human donor with melanoma.

This rearrangement joins TRBV19 to TRBJ2-1, with no clear D. The CDR3 is 15 amino acids. CDR1 is LNHDA and CDR2 is SQIVND in the germline V gene (reference sequence). The V end lost 1 base, the J end lost 6 bases, and 13 bases lay between the germline ends. CDR3 amino acids: CASSIGPSPANEQFF. As DNA, the CDR3 is TGTGCCAGTAGTATAGGTCCTTCTCCGGCCAATGAGCAGTTCTTC.

The genes are TRBV20-1 and TRBJ2-1; perhaps TRBD2 as D (5 bases). Trimming pared 5 bases from V and 1 base from J, leaving 15 bases between. This CDR3 has 15 residues. Per the germline V gene, CDR1 is DFQATT and CDR2 is SNEGSKA (reference sequence). The CDR3 bases are TGCAGTGCTGCTTCTGGGGTAGCGTCCTACAATGAGCAGTTCTTC. Protein product: CSAASGVASYNEQFF.

This clonotype is judged medium-sized. The chain recombines TRBV4-3 with TRBJ1-6; D perhaps matches TRBD1 (5 bases). Germline V gene data show CDR1 as LGHNA and CDR2 as YSLEER. V was shortened by 0 bases and J by 10 bases, with 13 bases between the two germline ends. This CDR3 spans 15 amino acids. Written as DNA, the CDR3 is TGCGCCAGCAGCCAAGATCGGGGGGATTCCTCACCCCTCCACTTT. Protein product: CASSQDRGDSSPLHF.

This clonotype was detected a few times. CDR3 nucleotides: TGTGCCAGCAGCTCCGAGTGGGGGGGCACAGATACGCAGTATTTT. Translating it yields CASSSEWGGTDTQYF. V and J are TRBV11-2 and TRBJ2-3; D might be TRBD2 (6 bases). CDR1 and CDR2 from the germline V gene are SGHAT and FQNNGV. The V end lost 4 bases, the J end lost 1 base, and 12 bases lay between the germline ends. The CDR3 is 15 amino acids.

J is TRBJ1-1 and V is TRBV19; no firm D call. Per germline, CDR1 LNHDA and CDR2 SQIVND (reference sequence). The V end was cut by 10 bases, the J end by 1 base, with 7 bases between. This CDR3 has 11 residues. CDR3 protein: CATRQNTEAFF. The CDR3 region has the DNA TGTGCCACACGACAGAACACTGAAGCTTTCTTT.

The chain couples TRBV29-1 to TRBJ2-7; a weak D match, TRBD1 (6 bases). Trimming took 7 bases from V and 3 from J, leaving 16 bases between them. CDR3 length equals 13 residues. CDR1 is SQVTM and CDR2 is ANQGSEA in the germline V gene. The CDR3 loop reads CSARDRSCYEQYF. The CDR3 region has the DNA TGCAGCGCTAGAGACAGGTCATGCTACGAGCAGTACTTC.

This clonotype is medium-sized (0.01 to 0.1%) by share. This chain links TRBV5-6 with TRBJ1-5; the D is unclear. V lost 4 bases and J lost 4, with 12 bases in between. The CDR3 spans 14 residues. Germline CDR1 and CDR2: SGHDT and YYEEEE. The CDR3 here is CASSPSSGNQPQHF. CDR3 coding DNA: TGTGCCAGCAGCCCCTCAAGCGGAAATCAGCCCCAGCATTTT.

By sample fraction, this clonotype is hyperexpanded. The rearrangement joins TRBV3-2 to TRBJ1-1; the table's D call TRBD1 went unverified against the DNA. TRBV3-2 is annotated as a pseudogene. CDR3 length: 21 residues. CDR3 nucleotides: TGTGCCAGCAGCCACGCAGGGGCATCACAGGGCAACCTCTTATCGAACACTGAAGCTTTCTTT. Protein: CASSHAGASQGNLLSNTEAFF.

This clonotype is large in the sample. The rearrangement links TRBV2 to TRBJ1-3; D ambiguous. V was cut by 3 bases and J by 0 bases, with 6 bases left in between. Germline V gene lookup returns CDR1 SNHLY and CDR2 FYNNEI. The CDR3 has 14 residues. CDR3 residues: CASSDDLSGNTIYF. In DNA, the CDR3 is TGTGCCAGCAGTGACGACCTCTCTGGAAACACCATATATTTT.

By proportion, this clonotype is medium-sized. This chain connects TRBV11-2 to TRBJ2-7; 10 positions match TRBD2. This CDR3 spans 13 amino acids. V shed 3 bases, J shed 6 bases, and the junction held 2 bases outside the gene matches. Germline lookup yields CDR1 SGHAT and CDR2 FQNNGV. CDR3 sequence: CASSFGTSVEQYF. CDR3 nucleotide sequence: TGTGCCAGCAGCTTCGGGACTAGCGTCGAGCAGTACTTC.

This clonotype is large by share. The J gene is TRBJ2-7, the V gene TRBV10-3; 7 nucleotides agree with TRBD1. The CDR3 is 12 amino acids. CDR1 and CDR2 (germline): ENHRY, SYGVKD. The V and J ends lost 9 bases and 7 bases, in that order; junction bases with no gene match: 9. CDR3 coding DNA: TGTGCCATGGGACAGTCTTTCTGGGAGCAGTACTTC. It encodes CAMGQSFWEQYF.

For this clonotype: The junction departs from germline at one end; a sequencing error may be responsible. This chain links TRBV19 with TRBJ1-2; unclear D gene. The length of the CDR3 is 12 residues. Germline CDR1 and CDR2: LNHDA and SQIVND (reference sequence). DNA of the CDR3: TGTGCCGGTAGTATAGGGCTCTACGGCTACACCTTC. This sequence encodes CAGSIGLYGYTF.

Sample share makes this clonotype medium-sized. The chain uses TRBV2 and TRBJ2-7; D remains unclear. V lost 8 bases and J 7 bases, leaving 15 bases between the germline ends. The CDR3 runs 12 residues. Germline CDR1 and CDR2: SNHLY and FYNNEI. CDR3 region: CASWGGRREQYF. CDR3 nucleotides: TGTGCCAGCTGGGGTGGCAGGCGGGAGCAGTACTTC.

This clonotype is medium-sized. This chain connects TRBV5-6 to TRBJ2-1, with a possible D match to TRBD2 (6 bases). V lost 3 bases and J 0 bases, leaving 16 bases between the germline ends. CDR3 length equals 17 residues. Germline V gives CDR1 SGHDT, CDR2 YYEEEE. In nucleotides, the CDR3 is TGTGCCAGCAGCTGGGTGGTGGCGGGGAGCTCCTACAATGAGCAGTTCTTC. Amino acids: CASSWVVAGSSYNEQFF. The variable domain in full, with the rest retrieved from reference TRBV5-6 and TRBJ2-1, is DAGVTQSPTHLIKTRGQQVTLRCSPKSGHDTVSWYQQALGQGPQFIFQYYEEEERQRGNFPDRFSGHQFPNYSSELNVNALLLGDSALYLCASSWVVAGSSYNEQFFGPGTRLTVL.

By share, this clonotype counts as medium-sized (0.01 to 0.1%). The rearrangement uses TRBV4-3 and TRBJ2-1; D may be TRBD1 or TRBD2 (5 bases each). This CDR3 has 15 amino acids. Trimming took off 3 bases at V and 6 bases at J, with 15 bases between the two ends. The germline V gene encodes CDR1 LGHNA and CDR2 YSLEER. CDR3 sequence: CASSHGVGVSNEQFF. The CDR3 bases are TGCGCCAGCAGCCACGGGGTGGGGGTAAGCAATGAGCAGTTCTTC.

This clonotype is labeled as medium-sized. This chain links TRBV29-1 with TRBJ2-1; 10 bases fit TRBD1. Germline CDR1 reads SQVTM; CDR2 reads ANQGSEA. The CDR3 is 17 residues long. V trimming: 6 bases; J trimming: 0 bases; junction bases outside the gene matches: 11. CDR3 region: CSVPGQGTRSSYNEQFF. The DNA for the CDR3 is TGCAGCGTACCGGGACAGGGGACCAGGAGCTCCTACAATGAGCAGTTCTTC.

This clonotype rates as medium-sized. This rearrangement joins TRBV29-1 to TRBJ2-7; TRBD1 is a possible D gene (6 bases). Germline V gene lookup returns CDR1 SQVTM and CDR2 ANQGSEA. Deletions cut 4 bases from V and 6 bases from J, with 19 bases between. The CDR3 runs to 14 residues. CDR3 loop: CSVGASLQGGEQYF. In nucleotides, the CDR3 is TGCAGCGTTGGGGCCAGCCTACAAGGGGGCGAGCAGTACTTC.

This clonotype was counted a few times. The chain employs TRBV6-5 and TRBJ2-3; D may match TRBD1 or TRBD2 (5 bases each). The germline V gene encodes CDR1 MNHEY and CDR2 SVGAGI. The CDR3 runs 15 residues. Trimming left V 4 bases short and J 3 bases short, with 14 bases between. The CDR3 is CASSFSDGTTDTQYF. Written as DNA, the CDR3 is TGTGCCAGCAGTTTCTCCGACGGGACGACAGATACGCAGTATTTT.

Judged by abundance, this clonotype is medium-sized. This chain uses TRBV19 with TRBJ2-7; TRBD1 is a possible D gene (6 bases). Between the trimmed V and J ends, which lost 1 base and 3 bases, there was a span of 13 bases. Germline CDR1 is LNHDA and CDR2 is SQIVND (reference sequence). This CDR3 has 15 amino acids. Written as DNA, the CDR3 is TGTGCCAGTAGTATAGCGACAGGAGAGTTCTACGAGCAGTACTTC. This sequence encodes CASSIATGEFYEQYF.

V usage is TRBV5-6 and J usage is TRBJ2-7, with D possibly being TRBD1 or TRBD2 (5 bases each). This CDR3 is 14 amino acids long. V was trimmed by 2 bases and J by 0 bases, leaving 9 bases between them. Germline assignment: CDR1 SGHDT and CDR2 YYEEEE. The CDR3 here is CASSFGGTSYEQYF. The CDR3 bases are TGTGCCAGCAGCTTTGGGGGAACCTCCTACGAGCAGTACTTC.